The source of this T cell receptor beta chain is a study of CD4 T cells in relation to SARS-CoV-2 and coronaviruses. Study summary: The HLA restriction of the shared crossreactive spike epitopes was mapped.

Before the COVID-19 pandemic, during about 2011-2019, CD4+ T cells were taken from unexposed donors. The cells were cultured for 10 days before CD4+ T cells were isolated. Unexposed-donor CD4+ T cells were probed with SARS-CoV-2 S/N and four cold-coronavirus spikes, cells permitting. Comment on this clone: The antigen remains undetermined.

Trimming shortened V by 10 bases and J by 3 bases, and 14 bases separated the two germline ends. The CDR3 loop spans 13 amino acids. Germline V gene lookup returns CDR1 ENHRY and CDR2 SYGVKD. Clones were read by immunoSEQ multiplex PCR, and TCRdb kept only the in-frame ones, dropping some. The repertoire includes fewer than 25,000 clones, approximately 82% of them detected once, and 25% to 35% sits in the top ten. Study-level points and caveats: Crossreactivity was assessed only for spike protein, not other viral proteins. In roughly 65% of donors, memory CD4+ clonotypes crossrecognized SARS-CoV-2 and at least one common cold coronavirus spike.

Sequenced sample: CD4+ T cells from PBMCs, cultured in vitro. This sequence was found in a human donor in good health. The chain links TRBV10-3 to TRBJ2-3, with a possible D match to TRBD2 (6 bases). In DNA, the CDR3 is TGTGCCACCGCGGAGGGGAGGACAGATACGCAGTATTTT. Translating gives CATAEGRTDTQYF.